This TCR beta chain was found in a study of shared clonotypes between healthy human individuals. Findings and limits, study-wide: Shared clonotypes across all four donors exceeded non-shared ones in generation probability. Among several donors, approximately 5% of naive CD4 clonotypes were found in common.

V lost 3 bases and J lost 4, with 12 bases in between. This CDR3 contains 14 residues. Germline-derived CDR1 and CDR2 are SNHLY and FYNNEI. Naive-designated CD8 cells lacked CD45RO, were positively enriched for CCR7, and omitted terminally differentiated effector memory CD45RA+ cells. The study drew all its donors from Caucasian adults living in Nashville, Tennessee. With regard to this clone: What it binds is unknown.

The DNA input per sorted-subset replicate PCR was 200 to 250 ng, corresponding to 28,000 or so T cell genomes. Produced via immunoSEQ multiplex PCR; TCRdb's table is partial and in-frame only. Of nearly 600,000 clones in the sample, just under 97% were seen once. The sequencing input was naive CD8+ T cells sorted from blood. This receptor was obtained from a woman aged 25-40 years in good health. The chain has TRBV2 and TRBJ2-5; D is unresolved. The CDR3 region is CASSDAEFSETQYF. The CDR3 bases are TGTGCCAGCAGTGACGCGGAGTTCTCAGAGACCCAGTACTTC. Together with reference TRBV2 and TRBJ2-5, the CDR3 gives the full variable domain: EPEVTQTPSHQVTQMGQEVILRCVPISNHLYFYWYRQILGQKVEFLVSFYNNEISEKSEIFDDQFSVERPDGSNFTLKIRSTKLEDSAMYFCASSDAEFSETQYFGPGTRLLVL.